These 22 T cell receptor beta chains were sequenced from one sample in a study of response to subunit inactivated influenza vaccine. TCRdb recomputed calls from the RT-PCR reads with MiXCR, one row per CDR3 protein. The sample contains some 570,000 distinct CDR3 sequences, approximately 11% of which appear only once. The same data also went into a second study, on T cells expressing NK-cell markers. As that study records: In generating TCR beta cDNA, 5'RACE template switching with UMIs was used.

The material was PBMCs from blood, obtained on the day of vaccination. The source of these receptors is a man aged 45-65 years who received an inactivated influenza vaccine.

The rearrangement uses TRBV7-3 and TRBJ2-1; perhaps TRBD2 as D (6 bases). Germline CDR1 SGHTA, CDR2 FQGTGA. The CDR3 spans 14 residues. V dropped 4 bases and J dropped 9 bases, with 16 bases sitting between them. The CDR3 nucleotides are TGTGCCAGCAGCTCACAAATGGCCGGGGGTGAGCAGTTCTTC. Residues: CASSSQMAGGEQFF.

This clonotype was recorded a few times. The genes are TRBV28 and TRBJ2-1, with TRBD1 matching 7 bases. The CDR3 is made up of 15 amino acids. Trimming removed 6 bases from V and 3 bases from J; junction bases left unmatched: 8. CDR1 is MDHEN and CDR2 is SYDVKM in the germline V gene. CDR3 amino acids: CASRSPAGGYNEQFF. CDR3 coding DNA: TGTGCCAGCAGATCCCCGGCAGGGGGCTACAATGAGCAGTTCTTC.

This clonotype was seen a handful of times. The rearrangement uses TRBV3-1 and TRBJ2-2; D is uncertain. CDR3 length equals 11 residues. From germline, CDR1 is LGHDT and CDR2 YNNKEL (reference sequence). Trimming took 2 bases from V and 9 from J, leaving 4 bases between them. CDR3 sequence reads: CASSQSRELFF. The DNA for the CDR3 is TGTGCCAGCAGCCAAAGCAGGGAGCTGTTTTTT.

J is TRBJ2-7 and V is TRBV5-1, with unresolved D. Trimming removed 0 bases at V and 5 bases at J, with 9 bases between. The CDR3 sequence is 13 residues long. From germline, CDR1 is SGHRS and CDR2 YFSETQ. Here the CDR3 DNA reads TGCGCCAGCAGCTTGGCCCTGTGGAACGAGCAGTACTTC. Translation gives CASSLALWNEQYF.

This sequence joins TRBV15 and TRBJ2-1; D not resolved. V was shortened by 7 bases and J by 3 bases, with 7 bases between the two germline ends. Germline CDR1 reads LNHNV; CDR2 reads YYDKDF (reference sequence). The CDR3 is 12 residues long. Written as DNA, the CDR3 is TGTGCCACCACCGCGGACTACAATGAGCAGTTCTTC. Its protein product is CATTADYNEQFF. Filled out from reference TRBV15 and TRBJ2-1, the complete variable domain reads DAMVIQNPRYQVTQFGKPVTLSCSQTLNHNVMYWYQQKSSQAPKLLFHYYDKDFNNEADTPDNFQSRRPNTSFCFLDIRSPGLGDTAMYLCATTADYNEQFFGPGTRLTVL.

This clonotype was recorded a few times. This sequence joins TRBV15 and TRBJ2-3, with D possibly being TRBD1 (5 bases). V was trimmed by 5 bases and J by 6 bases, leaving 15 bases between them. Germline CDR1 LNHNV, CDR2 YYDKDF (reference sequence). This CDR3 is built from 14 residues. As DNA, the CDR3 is TGTGCCACCAGCGGCAGGGAAAAGGGCGATACGCAGTATTTT. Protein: CATSGREKGDTQYF. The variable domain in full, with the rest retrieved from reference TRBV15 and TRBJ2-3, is DAMVIQNPRYQVTQFGKPVTLSCSQTLNHNVMYWYQQKSSQAPKLLFHYYDKDFNNEADTPDNFQSRRPNTSFCFLDIRSPGLGDTAMYLCATSGREKGDTQYFGPGTRLTVL.

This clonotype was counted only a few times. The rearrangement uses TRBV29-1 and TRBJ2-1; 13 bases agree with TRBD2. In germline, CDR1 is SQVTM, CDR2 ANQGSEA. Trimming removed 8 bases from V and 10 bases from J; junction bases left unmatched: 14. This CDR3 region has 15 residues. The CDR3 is CSLRGTSGEANEQFF. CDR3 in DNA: TGCAGCCTGAGGGGGACTAGCGGGGAGGCAAACGAGCAGTTCTTC.

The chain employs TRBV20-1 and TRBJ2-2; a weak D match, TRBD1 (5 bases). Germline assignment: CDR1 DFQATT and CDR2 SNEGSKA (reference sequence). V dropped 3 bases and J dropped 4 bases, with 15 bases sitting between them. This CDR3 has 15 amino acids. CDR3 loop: CSARDVRGPTGELFF. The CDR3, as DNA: TGCAGTGCTAGGGATGTTAGGGGCCCCACCGGGGAGCTGTTTTTT.

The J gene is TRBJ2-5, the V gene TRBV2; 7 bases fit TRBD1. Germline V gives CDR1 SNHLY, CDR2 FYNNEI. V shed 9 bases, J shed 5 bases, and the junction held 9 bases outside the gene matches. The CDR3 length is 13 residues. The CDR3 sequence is CASRIGGRETQYF. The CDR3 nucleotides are TGTGCCAGTCGAATAGGGGGCCGGGAGACCCAGTACTTC.

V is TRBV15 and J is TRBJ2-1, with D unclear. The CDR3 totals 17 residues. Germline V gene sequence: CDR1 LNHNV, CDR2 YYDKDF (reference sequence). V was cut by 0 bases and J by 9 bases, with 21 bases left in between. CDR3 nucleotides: TGTGCCACCAGCAGAGATCTCCAGTTGGGGTATATCGGTGAGCAGTTCTTC. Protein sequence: CATSRDLQLGYIGEQFF.

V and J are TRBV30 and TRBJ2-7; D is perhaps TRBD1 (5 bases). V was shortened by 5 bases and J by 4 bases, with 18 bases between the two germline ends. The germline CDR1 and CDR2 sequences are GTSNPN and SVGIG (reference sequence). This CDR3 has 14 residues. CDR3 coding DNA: TGTGCCTGGTCGTATGACAGTCGACGGTACGAGCAGTACTTC. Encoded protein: CAWSYDSRRYEQYF.

CDR3 DNA sequence: TGTGCCAGCAGTTTACTGTTCTCCTGGGACAGTAACTATGGCTACACCTTC. This sequence encodes CASSLLFSWDSNYGYTF. The chain uses TRBV28 and TRBJ1-2; 7 bases fit TRBD1. CDR1 is MDHEN, CDR2 SYDVKM, per germline. With V trimmed by 2 bases and J by 1 base, 10 bases remained unmatched. The length of the CDR3 is 17 residues.

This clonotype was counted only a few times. CDR3 DNA sequence: TGTGCCACCAGTGATGGGACCGACCTCTCCTACAATGAGCAGTTCTTC. Protein product: CATSDGTDLSYNEQFF. J is TRBJ2-1 and V is TRBV24-1; D assignment may be TRBD1 or TRBD2 (5 bases each). V was pared by 3 bases and J by 0 bases, with 11 bases between. The CDR3 loop spans 16 amino acids. In germline, CDR1 is KGHDR, CDR2 SFDVKD.

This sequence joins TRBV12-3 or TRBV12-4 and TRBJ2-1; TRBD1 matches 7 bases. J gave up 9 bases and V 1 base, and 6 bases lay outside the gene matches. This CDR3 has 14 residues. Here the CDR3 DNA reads TGTGCCAGCAGTTTAGGAGGGGGCGGCTCTGAGCAGTTCTTC. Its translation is CASSLGGGGSEQFF.

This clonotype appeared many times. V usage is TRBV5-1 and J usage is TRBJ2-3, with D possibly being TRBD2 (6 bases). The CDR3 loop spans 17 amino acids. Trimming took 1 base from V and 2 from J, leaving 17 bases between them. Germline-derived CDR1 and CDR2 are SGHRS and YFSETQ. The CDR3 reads CASSLNQRAYNTDTQYF. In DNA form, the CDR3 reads TGCGCCAGCAGCTTGAACCAGCGGGCCTATAACACAGATACGCAGTATTTT.

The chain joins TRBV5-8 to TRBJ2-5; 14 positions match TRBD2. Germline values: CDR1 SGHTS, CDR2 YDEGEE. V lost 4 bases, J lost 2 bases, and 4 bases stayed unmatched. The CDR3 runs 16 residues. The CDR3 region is CASSAGTSGGQETQYF. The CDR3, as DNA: TGTGCCAGCAGCGCCGGGACTAGCGGGGGTCAAGAGACCCAGTACTTC.

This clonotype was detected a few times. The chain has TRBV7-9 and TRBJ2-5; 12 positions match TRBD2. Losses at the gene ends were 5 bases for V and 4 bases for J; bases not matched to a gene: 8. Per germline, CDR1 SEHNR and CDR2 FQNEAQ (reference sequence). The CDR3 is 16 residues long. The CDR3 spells CASSPPRLAGVETQYF. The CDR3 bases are TGTGCCAGCAGCCCTCCCCGACTAGCGGGGGTAGAGACCCAGTACTTC. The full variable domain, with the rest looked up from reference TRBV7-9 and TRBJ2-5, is DTGVSQNPRHKITKRGQNVTFRCDPISEHNRLYWYRQTLGQGPEFLTYFQNEAQLEKSRLLSDRFSAERPKGSFSTLEIQRTEQGDSAMYLCASSPPRLAGVETQYFGPGTRLLVL.

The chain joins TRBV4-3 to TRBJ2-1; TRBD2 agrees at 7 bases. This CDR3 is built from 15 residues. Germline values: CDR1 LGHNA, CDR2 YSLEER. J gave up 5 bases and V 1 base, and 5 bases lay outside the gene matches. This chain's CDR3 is CASSQAVRGDNEQFF. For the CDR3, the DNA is TGCGCCAGCAGCCAAGCCGTACGGGGGGACAATGAGCAGTTCTTC.

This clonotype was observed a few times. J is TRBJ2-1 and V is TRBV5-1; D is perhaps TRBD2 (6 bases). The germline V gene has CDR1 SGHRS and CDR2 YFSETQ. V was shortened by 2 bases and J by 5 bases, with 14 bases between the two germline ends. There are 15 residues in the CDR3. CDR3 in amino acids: CASSFVATRNNEQFF. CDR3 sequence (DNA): TGCGCCAGCAGCTTTGTCGCGACTAGGAACAATGAGCAGTTCTTC.

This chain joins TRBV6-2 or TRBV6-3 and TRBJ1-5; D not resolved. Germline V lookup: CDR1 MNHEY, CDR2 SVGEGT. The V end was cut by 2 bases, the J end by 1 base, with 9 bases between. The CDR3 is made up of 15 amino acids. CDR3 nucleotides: TGTGCCAGCAGTTACGTCAGCGGCAGCAATCAGCCCCAGCATTTT. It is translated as CASSYVSGSNQPQHF.

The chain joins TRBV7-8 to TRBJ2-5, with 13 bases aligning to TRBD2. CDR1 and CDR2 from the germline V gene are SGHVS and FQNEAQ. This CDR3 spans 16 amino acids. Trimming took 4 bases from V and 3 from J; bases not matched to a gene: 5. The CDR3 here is CASSSSGLAGEETQYF. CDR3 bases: TGTGCCAGCAGCTCCTCCGGACTAGCGGGGGAAGAGACCCAGTACTTC.

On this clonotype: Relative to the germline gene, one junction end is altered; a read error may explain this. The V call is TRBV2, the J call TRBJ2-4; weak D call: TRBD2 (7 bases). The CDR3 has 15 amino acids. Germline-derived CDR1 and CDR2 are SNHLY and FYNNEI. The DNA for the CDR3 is TGTGCCAGCAACAAAGGGGGGGCCCGGGGCAATCCCCTGGGCTTC. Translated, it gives CASNKGGARGNPLGF.